This paragraph covers one T cell receptor (beta chain) sequence. Its binding antigen is unknown. Library preparation was by 5' RACE. For each TCR library, about 4,000 ng of total RNA was used. For each sample, cDNA synthesis with SMARTScribe reverse transcriptase was split into eight separate reactions. Unique molecular identifiers containing a 6-nucleotide sample barcode were introduced through template switching during cDNA synthesis. Two nested PCRs of around 15 and 10 cycles amplified the TCRalpha and TCRbeta cDNA, and bead purification followed each PCR. Before amplification, cDNA was treated with uracil DNA-glycosylase and purified using the QIAquick PCR purification kit. The second PCR added Illumina TruSeq-compatible adapters along with sample-specific barcodes. TapeStation and Qubit were used to check library quality and concentration, and 5 to 6.5 ng of each library went into the pool. Sequencing of pooled libraries was carried out on an Illumina HiSeq2500 single-index Rapid Run using 2 x 100 bp reads and custom sequencing primers. The study's own analysis went as follows. MiGEC version 1.2.6 was used for UMI-based consensus assembly, which corrected PCR and sequencing errors. MiXCR version 2.1.1 handled V(D)J alignment, clonotype assembly and CDR3 extraction. Gene usage, clonotype sharing and MAIT/NKT TCR abundance were normalised by analysing the top 1000, 10 000 and 20 000 clonotypes per sample. After downsampling to 27 000 UMIs, diversity was calculated as the inverse Simpson index using the vegan R package. Paired Mann-Whitney U tests were applied to discordant twin pairs, with Benjamini-Hochberg correction for multiple testing. TCRdb reprocessed the reads, so every CDR3 protein sequence counts as one entry and DNA is not shown. TCRdb, rather than the study authors, made the V and J calls. Per the sample table, the count is hundreds of thousands of distinct CDR3 sequences. The ten largest account for roughly 2.3% of the sample.

Including the terminal cysteine and phenylalanine, the CDR3 comprises 14 residues. Only the protein is on record. In the germline V gene, CDR1 corresponds to MNHNS and CDR2 to SASEGT. The sample originates from a study of monozygotic twins with inflammatory bowel disease (dated by TCRdb to the late 2010s). Concerning the study at large: The complete study included about 30 monozygotic twin pairs: 19 IBD-discordant Danish pairs and nine German pairs, of which four were IBD-concordant and five were IBD-discordant. The search for disease-associated traits relied mainly on comparing IBD patients with their genetically identical healthy co-twins within discordant pairs. Each individual had, on average, about 151 000 unique TCRalpha sequences and 181 000 unique TCRbeta sequences available for analysis.

An approximately 2.5 ml peripheral blood sample was drawn into PAXgene tubes per donor and stored at -80°C. Total RNA was isolated from whole blood with the PAXgene blood miRNA kit on an automated QIAcube, without T cell sorting. Peripheral blood from monozygotic twin pairs, either concordant or discordant for inflammatory bowel disease, underwent deep TCRalpha and TCRbeta repertoire profiling that used unique molecular barcoding. Smoking habits were recorded for all twin pairs, and each individual was classified as a current, former or never smoker. Broader findings and caveats from the paper: Compared with healthy twins, IBD patients had fewer clonotypes in common with other individuals, a difference most pronounced in patients showing signs of disease activity. Repertoire similarity did not differ between concordant and discordant twins, possibly due to limited statistical power. A decrease in TCRbeta repertoire diversity, as measured by inverse Simpson index, was observed in IBD patients compared with their healthy co-twins. Different T cell subtypes could not be distinguished in the analysis. Because patients were on differing immunosuppressive treatments, the repertoires may have picked up extra background noise and inter-individual variability. The results gave no support for a single strong signal or clonotype linked to IBD.

This TCR was recovered from a human donor with ulcerative colitis or Crohn's disease, or a healthy co-twin of an affected twin (not recorded which). Source material: blood. Recombination connected TRBV6-1 to TRBJ2-7; with no DNA, the TCRdb D assignment of TRBD1 cannot be verified. CDR3 region: CASTRTGSIPEQYF.